This TCR beta chain comes out of a study of T-cell reconstitution after alpha-beta-depleted transplantation in children. Construction of the TCRbeta library involved unique molecular identifiers. TCRdb re-called the PCR reads with MiXCR, one entry per CDR3 protein. The sample includes approximately 340,000 distinct CDR3 sequences, 10% seen only once; the top ten take under 3%. This clonotype has ten or more counts. The CDR3 has 17 residues. Germline V CDR1 and CDR2: MNHEY, SVGAGI. V was cut by 2 bases and J by 0 bases, with 11 bases left in between. The sequenced sample was PBMCs from the stem cell graft donor, obtained from the stem cell graft. This rearrangement joins TRBV6-5 to TRBJ2-6; a weak D match, TRBD1 (6 bases). The TCR was taken from a human donor who donated a stem cell graft to a child with acute lymphoblastic leukemia. CDR3 loop: CASSYPGQLSGANVLTF. The CDR3 DNA is TGTGCCAGCAGTTACCCAGGACAGCTCTCTGGGGCCAACGTCCTGACTTTC.